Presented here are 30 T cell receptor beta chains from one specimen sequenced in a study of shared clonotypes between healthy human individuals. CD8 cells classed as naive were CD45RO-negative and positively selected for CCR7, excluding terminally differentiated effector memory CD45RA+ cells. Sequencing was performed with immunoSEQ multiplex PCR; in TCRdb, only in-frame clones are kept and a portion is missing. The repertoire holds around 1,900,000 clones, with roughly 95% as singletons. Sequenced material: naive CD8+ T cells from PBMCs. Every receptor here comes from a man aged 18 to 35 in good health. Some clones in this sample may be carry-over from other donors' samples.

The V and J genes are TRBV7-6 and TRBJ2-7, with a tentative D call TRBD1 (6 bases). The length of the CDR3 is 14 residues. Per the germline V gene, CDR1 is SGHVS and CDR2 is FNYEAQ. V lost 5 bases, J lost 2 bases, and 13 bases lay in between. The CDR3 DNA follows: TGTGCCAGCAGCGTGGACAGATACCCCTACGAGCAGTACTTC. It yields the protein CASSVDRYPYEQYF.

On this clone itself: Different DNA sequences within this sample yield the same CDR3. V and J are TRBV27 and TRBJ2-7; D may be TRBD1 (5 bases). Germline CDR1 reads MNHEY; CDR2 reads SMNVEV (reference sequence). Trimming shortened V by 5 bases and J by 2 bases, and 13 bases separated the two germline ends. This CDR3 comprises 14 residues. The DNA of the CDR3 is TGTGCCAGCAGTCCTGGACACGGACCCTACGAGCAGTACTTC. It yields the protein CASSPGHGPYEQYF.

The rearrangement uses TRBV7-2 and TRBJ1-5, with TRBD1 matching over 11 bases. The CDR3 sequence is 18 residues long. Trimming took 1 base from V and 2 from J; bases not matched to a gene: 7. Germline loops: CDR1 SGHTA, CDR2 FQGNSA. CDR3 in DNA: TGTGCCAGCAGCTTAGTCGGACAGGGGGCCGGGGGCAATCAGCCCCAGCATTTT. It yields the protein CASSLVGQGAGGNQPQHF.

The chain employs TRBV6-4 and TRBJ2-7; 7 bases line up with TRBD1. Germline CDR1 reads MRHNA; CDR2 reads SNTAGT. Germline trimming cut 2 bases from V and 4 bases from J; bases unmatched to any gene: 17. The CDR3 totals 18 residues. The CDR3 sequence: CASSDPPDRPPSTYEQYF. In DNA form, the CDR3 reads TGTGCCAGCAGTGACCCCCCGGACAGGCCCCCGTCCACGTACGAGCAGTACTTC.

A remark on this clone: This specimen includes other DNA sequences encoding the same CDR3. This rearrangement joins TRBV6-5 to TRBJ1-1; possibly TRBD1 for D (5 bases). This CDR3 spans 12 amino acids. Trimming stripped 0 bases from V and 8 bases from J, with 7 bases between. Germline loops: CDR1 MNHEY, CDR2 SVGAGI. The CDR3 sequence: CASSYSGAEAFF. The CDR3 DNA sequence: TGTGCCAGCAGTTACTCCGGGGCCGAAGCTTTCTTT.

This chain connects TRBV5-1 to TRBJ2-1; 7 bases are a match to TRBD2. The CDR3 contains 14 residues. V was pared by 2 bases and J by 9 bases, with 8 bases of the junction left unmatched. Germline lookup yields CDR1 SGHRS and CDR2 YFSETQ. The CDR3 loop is CASSLKRGGVEQFF. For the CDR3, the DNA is TGCGCCAGCAGCTTAAAGCGGGGAGGGGTTGAGCAGTTCTTC. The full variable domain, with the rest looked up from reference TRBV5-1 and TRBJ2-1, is KAGVTQTPRYLIKTRGQQVTLSCSPISGHRSVSWYQQTPGQGLQFLFEYFSETQRNKGNFPGRFSGRQFSNSRSEMNVSTLELGDSALYLCASSLKRGGVEQFFGPGTRLTVL.

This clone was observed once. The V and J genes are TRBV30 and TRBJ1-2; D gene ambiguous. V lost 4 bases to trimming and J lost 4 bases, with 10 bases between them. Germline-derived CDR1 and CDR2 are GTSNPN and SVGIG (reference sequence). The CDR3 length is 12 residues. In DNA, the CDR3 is TGTGCCTGGAACGTGGGGATCTATGGCTACACCTTC. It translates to CAWNVGIYGYTF.

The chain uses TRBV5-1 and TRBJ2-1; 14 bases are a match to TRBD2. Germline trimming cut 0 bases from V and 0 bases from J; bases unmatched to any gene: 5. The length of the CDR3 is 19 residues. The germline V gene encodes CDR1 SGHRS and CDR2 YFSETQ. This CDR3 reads CASSLEGLAGVVSYNEQFF. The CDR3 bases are TGCGCCAGCAGCTTGGAGGGACTAGCGGGAGTCGTCTCCTACAATGAGCAGTTCTTC. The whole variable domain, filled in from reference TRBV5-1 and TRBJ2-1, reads KAGVTQTPRYLIKTRGQQVTLSCSPISGHRSVSWYQQTPGQGLQFLFEYFSETQRNKGNFPGRFSGRQFSNSRSEMNVSTLELGDSALYLCASSLEGLAGVVSYNEQFFGPGTRLTVL.

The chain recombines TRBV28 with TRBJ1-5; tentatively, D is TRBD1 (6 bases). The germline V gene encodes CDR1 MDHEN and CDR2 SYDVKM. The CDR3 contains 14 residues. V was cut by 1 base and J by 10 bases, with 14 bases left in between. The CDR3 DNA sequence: TGTGCCAGCAGTTTATTGGTGACAGGCTCACCCCAGCATTTT. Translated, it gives CASSLLVTGSPQHF. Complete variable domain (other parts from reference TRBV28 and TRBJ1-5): DVKVTQSSRYLVKRTGEKVFLECVQDMDHENMFWYRQDPGLGLRLIYFSYDVKMKEKGDIPEGYSVSREKKERFSLILESASTNQTSMYLCASSLLVTGSPQHFGDGTRLSIL.

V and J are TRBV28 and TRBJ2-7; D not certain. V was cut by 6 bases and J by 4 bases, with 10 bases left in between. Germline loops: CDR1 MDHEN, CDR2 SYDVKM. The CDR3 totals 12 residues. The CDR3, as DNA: TGTGCCAGCAGCTCTATAGATTACGAGCAGTACTTC. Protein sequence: CASSSIDYEQYF.

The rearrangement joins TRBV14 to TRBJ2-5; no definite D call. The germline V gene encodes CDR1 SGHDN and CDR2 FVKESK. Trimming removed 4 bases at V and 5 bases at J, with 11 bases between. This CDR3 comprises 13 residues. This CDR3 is CASSPNRWETQYF. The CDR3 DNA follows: TGTGCCAGCAGCCCGAACCGATGGGAGACCCAGTACTTC.

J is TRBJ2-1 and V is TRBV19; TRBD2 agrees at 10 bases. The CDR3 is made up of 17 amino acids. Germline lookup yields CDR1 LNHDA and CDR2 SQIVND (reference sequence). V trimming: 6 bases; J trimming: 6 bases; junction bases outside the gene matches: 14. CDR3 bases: TGTGCCAGTAGGGGGATCGAACTAGCGGGATTTGGCAATGAGCAGTTCTTC. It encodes CASRGIELAGFGNEQFF.

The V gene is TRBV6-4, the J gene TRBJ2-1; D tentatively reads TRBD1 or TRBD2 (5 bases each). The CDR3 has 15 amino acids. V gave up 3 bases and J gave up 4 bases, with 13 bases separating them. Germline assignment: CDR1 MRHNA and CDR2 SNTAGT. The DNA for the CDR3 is TGTGCCAGCAGTGAAGAGGGACGGCTATACAATGAGCAGTTCTTC. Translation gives CASSEEGRLYNEQFF.

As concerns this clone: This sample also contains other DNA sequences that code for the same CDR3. The DNA of the CDR3 is TGCGCCAGCAGCCAAGATGGTGGGAACACTGAAGCTTTCTTT. Protein product: CASSQDGGNTEAFF. The genes are TRBV4-3 and TRBJ1-1; D is ambiguous. This CDR3 has 14 amino acids. Germline values: CDR1 LGHNA, CDR2 YSLEER. The V end was cut by 0 bases, the J end by 1 base, with 6 bases between.

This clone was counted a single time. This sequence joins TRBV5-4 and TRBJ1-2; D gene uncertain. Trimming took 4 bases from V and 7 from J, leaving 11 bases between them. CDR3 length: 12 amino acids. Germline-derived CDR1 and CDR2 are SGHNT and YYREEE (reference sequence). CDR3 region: CASSPNWSGYTF. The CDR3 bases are TGTGCCAGCAGCCCTAATTGGAGTGGCTACACCTTC.

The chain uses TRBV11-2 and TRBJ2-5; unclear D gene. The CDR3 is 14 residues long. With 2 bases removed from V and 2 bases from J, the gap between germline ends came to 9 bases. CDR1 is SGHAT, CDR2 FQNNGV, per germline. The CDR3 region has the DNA TGTGCCAGCAGCTTACGAGAGGCACAAGAGACCCAGTACTTC. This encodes CASSLREAQETQYF.

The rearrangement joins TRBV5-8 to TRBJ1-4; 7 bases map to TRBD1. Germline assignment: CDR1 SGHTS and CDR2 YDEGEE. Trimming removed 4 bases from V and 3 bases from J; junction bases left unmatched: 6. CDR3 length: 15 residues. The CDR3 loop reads CASSPGQTANEKLFF. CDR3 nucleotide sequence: TGTGCCAGCAGCCCGGGACAGACCGCTAATGAAAAACTGTTTTTT.

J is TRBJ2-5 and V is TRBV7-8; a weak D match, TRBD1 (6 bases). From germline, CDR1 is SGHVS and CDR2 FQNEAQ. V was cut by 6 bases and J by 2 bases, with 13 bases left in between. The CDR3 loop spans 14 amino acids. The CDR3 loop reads CASRTQGWQETQYF. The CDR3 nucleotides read TGTGCCAGCAGGACGCAGGGGTGGCAAGAGACCCAGTACTTC.

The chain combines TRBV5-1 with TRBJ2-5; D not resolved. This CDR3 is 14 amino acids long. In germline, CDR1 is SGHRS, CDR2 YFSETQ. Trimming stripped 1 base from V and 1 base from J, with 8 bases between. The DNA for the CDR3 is TGCGCCAGCAGCTTGTTTCCTTTCCAAGAGACCCAGTACTTC. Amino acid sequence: CASSLFPFQETQYF.

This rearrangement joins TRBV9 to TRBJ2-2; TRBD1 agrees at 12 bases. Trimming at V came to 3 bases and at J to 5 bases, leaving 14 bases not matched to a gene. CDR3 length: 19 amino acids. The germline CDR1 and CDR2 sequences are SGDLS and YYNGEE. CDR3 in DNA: TGTGCCAGCAGCGCACATTTGGGGACAGGGGGCTACAAAACCGGGGAGCTGTTTTTT. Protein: CASSAHLGTGGYKTGELFF. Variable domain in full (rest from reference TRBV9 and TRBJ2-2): DSGVTQTPKHLITATGQRVTLRCSPRSGDLSVYWYQQSLDQGLQFLIQYYNGEERAKGNILERFSAQQFPDLHSELNLSSLELGDSALYFCASSAHLGTGGYKTGELFFGEGSRLTVL.

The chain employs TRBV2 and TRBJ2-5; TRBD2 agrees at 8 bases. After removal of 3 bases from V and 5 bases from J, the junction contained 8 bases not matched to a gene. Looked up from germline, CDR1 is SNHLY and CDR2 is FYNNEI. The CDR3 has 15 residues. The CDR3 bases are TGTGCCAGCAGTGAGGAAGCGGGGGCGGCGGAGACCCAGTACTTC. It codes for CASSEEAGAAETQYF.

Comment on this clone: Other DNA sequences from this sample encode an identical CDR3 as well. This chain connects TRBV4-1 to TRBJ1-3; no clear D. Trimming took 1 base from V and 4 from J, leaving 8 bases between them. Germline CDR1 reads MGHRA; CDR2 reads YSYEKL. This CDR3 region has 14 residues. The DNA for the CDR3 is TGCGCCAGCAGCCAAGGGTTGGGGGGAAACACCATATATTTT. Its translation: CASSQGLGGNTIYF.

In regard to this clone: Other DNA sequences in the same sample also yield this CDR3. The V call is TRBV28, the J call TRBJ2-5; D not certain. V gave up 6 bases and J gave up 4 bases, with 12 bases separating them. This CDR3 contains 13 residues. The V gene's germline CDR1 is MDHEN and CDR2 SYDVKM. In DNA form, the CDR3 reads TGTGCCAGCAGAGGGTGGGGTCGAGAGACCCAGTACTTC. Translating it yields CASRGWGRETQYF.

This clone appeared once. The CDR3 loop is CASSPGTSGRDRNEQFF. For the CDR3, the DNA is TGTGCCAGCTCTCCCGGGACTAGCGGGAGGGATAGGAATGAGCAGTTCTTC. The chain couples TRBV18 to TRBJ2-1; 16 nucleotides agree with TRBD2. This CDR3 contains 17 residues. Germline V gives CDR1 KGHSH, CDR2 LQKENI. V was clipped by 6 bases and J by 7 bases; unmatched bases: 9.

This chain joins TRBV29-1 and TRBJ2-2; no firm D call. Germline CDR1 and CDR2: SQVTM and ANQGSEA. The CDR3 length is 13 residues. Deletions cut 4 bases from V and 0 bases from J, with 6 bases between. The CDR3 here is CSVALTNTGELFF. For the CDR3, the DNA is TGCAGCGTTGCACTGACGAACACCGGGGAGCTGTTTTTT.

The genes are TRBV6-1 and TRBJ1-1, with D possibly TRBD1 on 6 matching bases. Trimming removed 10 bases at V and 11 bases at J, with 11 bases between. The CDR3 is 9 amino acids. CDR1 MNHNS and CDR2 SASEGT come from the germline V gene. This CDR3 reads CATGGPAFF. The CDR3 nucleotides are TGTGCCACGGGGGGGCCGGCTTTCTTT.

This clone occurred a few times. CDR3 sequence reads: CASSPTGVGTEAFF. CDR3 coding DNA: TGTGCCAGCAGCCCGACAGGGGTGGGAACTGAAGCTTTCTTT. The V call is TRBV9, the J call TRBJ1-1; TRBD1 aligns across 8 bases. CDR3 length: 14 residues. CDR1 SGDLS and CDR2 YYNGEE come from the germline V gene. J gave up 5 bases and V 4 bases, and 7 bases lay outside the gene matches.

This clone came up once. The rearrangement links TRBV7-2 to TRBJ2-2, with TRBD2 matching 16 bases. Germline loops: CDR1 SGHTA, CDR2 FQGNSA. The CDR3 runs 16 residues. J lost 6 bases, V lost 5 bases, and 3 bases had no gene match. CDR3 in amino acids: CASSAGLAGGPGELFF. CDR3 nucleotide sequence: TGTGCCAGCAGCGCGGGACTAGCGGGAGGGCCCGGGGAGCTGTTTTTT.

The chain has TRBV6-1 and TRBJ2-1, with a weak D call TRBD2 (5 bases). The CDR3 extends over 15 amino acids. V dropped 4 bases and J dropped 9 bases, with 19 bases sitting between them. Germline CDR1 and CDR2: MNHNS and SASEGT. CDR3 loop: CASSAAQTTRLEQFF. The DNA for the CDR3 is TGTGCCAGCAGTGCAGCCCAGACAACTAGACTTGAGCAGTTCTTC.

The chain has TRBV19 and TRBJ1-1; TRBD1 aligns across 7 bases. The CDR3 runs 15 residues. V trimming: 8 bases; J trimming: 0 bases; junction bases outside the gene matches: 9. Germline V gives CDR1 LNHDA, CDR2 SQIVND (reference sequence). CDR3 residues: CASATGASMNTEAFF. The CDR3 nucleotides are TGTGCCAGTGCAACAGGGGCCAGCATGAACACTGAAGCTTTCTTT.